These 3 T cell receptor beta chains came from one sample sequenced in a study of T cells in localized non-small cell lung cancer. Generated by immunoSEQ multiplex PCR, the TCRdb table keeps only in-frame clones and is missing some. The table includes about 9,600 clones, roughly 91% detected once. The material was peripheral blood, obtained before any cancer treatment. The receptors stem from a male donor at least 60 years old with stage III squamous cell lung carcinoma.

The rearrangement links TRBV7-9 to TRBJ2-4, with 10 positions matching TRBD1. Per germline, CDR1 SEHNR and CDR2 FQNEAQ (reference sequence). The CDR3 is 17 amino acids. The V and J ends lost 5 bases and 5 bases, in that order; junction bases with no gene match: 12. CDR3: CASSLFPGQGKENIQYF. CDR3 sequence (DNA): TGTGCCAGCAGCCTGTTTCCGGGACAGGGGAAGGAAAACATTCAGTACTTC.

V is TRBV27 and J is TRBJ1-6, with 7 nucleotides matching TRBD1. Trimming at V came to 7 bases and at J to 3 bases, leaving 9 bases not matched to a gene. The CDR3 runs 16 residues. CDR1 is MNHEY and CDR2 is SMNVEV in the germline V gene (reference sequence). The CDR3 sequence is CASTLTGDDYNSPLHF. CDR3 in DNA: TGTGCCAGCACCCTAACAGGGGACGACTATAATTCACCCCTCCACTTT.

The rearrangement uses TRBV4-1 and TRBJ2-7; 8 nucleotides match TRBD2. The CDR3 runs to 15 residues. Germline CDR1 and CDR2: MGHRA and YSYEKL. The junction had 4 bases not matched to a gene; V was cut back by 3 bases and J by 0 bases. CDR3 region: CASSHPGGSSYEQYF. The CDR3 bases are TGCGCCAGCAGCCACCCGGGGGGGAGCTCCTACGAGCAGTACTTC.